One sample yielded the 28 T cell receptor beta chains listed below, sequenced in a study of T cells expressing NK-cell markers. Following a re-call of the 5' RACE reads, TCRdb has one entry per CDR3 protein and lacks DNA. This sample's clone table lists a few hundred thousand distinct CDR3 sequences. Sequenced sample: blood T cells: a sorted CD56 or NKG2C T cell subset, CD4+ or CD8+ T cells, or bulk PBMC T cells (not recorded which). These receptors came from a man aged 18 to 30 in good health.

The rearrangement links TRBV12-3 or TRBV12-4 to TRBJ2-7. CDR3 length: 14 residues. The CDR3 spells CASSLAGQTYEQYF.

The CDR3 region is CASTQERANTGELFF. This chain uses TRBV12-3 or TRBV12-4 with TRBJ2-2; TCRdb returns TRBD2, unconfirmable since there is no DNA. The CDR3 covers 15 residues.

The genes are TRBV7-2 and TRBJ2-1; with no DNA, the TCRdb D assignment of TRBD2 cannot be verified. CDR3 size: 17 residues. The germline gives CDR1 SGHTA, CDR2 FQGNSA. CDR3: CASSPRLGLAGHNEQFF. Looking up the rest from reference TRBV7-2 and TRBJ2-1 gives the full variable domain: GAGVSQSPSNKVTEKGKDVELRCDPISGHTALYWYRQSLGQGLEFLIYFQGNSAPDKSGLPSDRFSAERTGGSVSTLTIQRTQQEDSAVYLCASSPRLGLAGHNEQFFGPGTRLTVL.

The rearrangement uses TRBV9 and TRBJ2-1; the D gene TCRdb calls, TRBD2, cannot be checked with no DNA. CDR1 is SGDLS, CDR2 YYNGEE, per germline. This CDR3 contains 18 residues. The chain's CDR3 is CASSVHLSGRALANEQFF.

V and J are TRBV4-3 and TRBJ2-7. The CDR3 runs to 14 residues. CDR1 and CDR2 (germline): LGHNA, YSLEER. The CDR3 region is CASSQEVSSLEQYF.

This chain joins TRBV11-2 and TRBJ1-3. Germline CDR1 is SGHAT and CDR2 is FQNNGV. This CDR3 comprises 13 residues. The CDR3: CASSLYRGDTIYF.

The CDR3 sequence is CASVEGLENIQYF. The chain uses TRBV2 and TRBJ2-4; absent DNA, TCRdb's TRBD1 call cannot be checked. The CDR3 consists of 13 residues. Germline CDR1 is SNHLY and CDR2 is FYNNEI.

This chain joins TRBV7-9 and TRBJ2-3; TCRdb's D call of TRBD2 is untestable without DNA. The CDR3 consists of 16 residues. Germline V gene data show CDR1 as SEHNR and CDR2 as FQNEAQ (reference sequence). CDR3 protein: CASSPRGLAPTHTQYF. Using reference TRBV7-9 and TRBJ2-3 for the parts outside the CDR3, the full variable domain is DTGVSQNPRHKITKRGQNVTFRCDPISEHNRLYWYRQTLGQGPEFLTYFQNEAQLEKSRLLSDRFSAERPKGSFSTLEIQRTEQGDSAMYLCASSPRGLAPTHTQYFGPGTRLTVL.

The V and J genes are TRBV10-3 and TRBJ2-5; TCRdb gives TRBD1 as the D gene, but with no DNA this cannot be confirmed. The CDR3 loop spans 16 amino acids. The germline V gene encodes CDR1 ENHRY and CDR2 SYGVKD. The CDR3 reads CAISEIGGKGLETQYF.

The chain is built from TRBV4-2 and TRBJ2-3; TCRdb proposes TRBD2, but this gene call is untestable without DNA. The CDR3 consists of 14 residues. Germline CDR1 and CDR2: LGHNA and YNFKEQ. The CDR3 loop is CASSREERADTQYF.

V usage is TRBV30 and J usage is TRBJ1-5; without DNA, the TCRdb call of TRBD1 cannot be checked. The CDR3 extends over 13 amino acids. Per the germline V gene, CDR1 is GTSNPN and CDR2 is SVGIG (reference sequence). This chain's CDR3 is CAWARQGHQPQHF.

J is TRBJ2-1 and V is TRBV20-1. This CDR3 is built from 13 residues. Germline V gives CDR1 DFQATT, CDR2 SNEGSKA (reference sequence). CDR3: CSAIHNSRHEQFF.

The V and J genes are TRBV7-2 and TRBJ2-3. The CDR3 runs to 15 residues. From germline, CDR1 is SGHTA and CDR2 FQGNSA. CDR3 in amino acids: CASSLMIRGTDTQYF.

The chain couples TRBV11-2 to TRBJ2-3; lacking DNA, the TRBD1 call made by TCRdb goes unchecked. The CDR3 totals 13 residues. Per germline, CDR1 SGHAT and CDR2 FQNNGV. The CDR3 is CASRPSGLDTQYF.

The chain couples TRBV4-3 to TRBJ2-3. CDR1 and CDR2 (germline): LGHNA, YSLEER. The CDR3 extends over 12 amino acids. The CDR3 here is CASSQDIGTQYF.

This chain connects TRBV30 to TRBJ2-2; TCRdb's D call of TRBD2 is untestable without DNA. Per the germline V gene, CDR1 is GTSNPN and CDR2 is SVGIG (reference sequence). The CDR3 contains 12 residues. CDR3 protein: CAWTSGTGELFF.

The gene calls are TRBV6-4 and TRBJ1-2; with no DNA, the TCRdb D assignment of TRBD1 cannot be verified. The CDR3 is 15 amino acids. Germline CDR1 is MRHNA and CDR2 is SNTAGT. CDR3 region: CASSIPRDTLEGYTF.

The chain joins TRBV20-1 to TRBJ2-3; TCRdb proposes TRBD1, but this gene call is untestable without DNA. CDR1 is DFQATT and CDR2 is SNEGSKA in the germline V gene (reference sequence). The CDR3 has 14 amino acids. CDR3 sequence reads: CSARPTGHTDTQYF.

This chain joins TRBV6-1 and TRBJ1-3; TCRdb names TRBD1, which stays unverified in the absence of DNA. This CDR3 contains 13 residues. The V gene's germline CDR1 is MNHNS and CDR2 SASEGT. The CDR3 protein is CASRTGDGNTIYF.

V is TRBV9 and J is TRBJ2-5; there is no DNA to check the TCRdb D call of TRBD1. The CDR3 runs 14 residues. Per germline, CDR1 SGDLS and CDR2 YYNGEE. CDR3 in amino acids: CASSAGPGEETQYF.

The chain couples TRBV12-3 or TRBV12-4 to TRBJ2-1; TCRdb picks TRBD2, but there is no DNA to check that call. The CDR3 is 18 residues long. The CDR3 loop reads CASSLYPSGSQSYNEQFF.

This chain uses TRBV29-1 with TRBJ2-1; as DNA is missing, the TRBD1 call by TCRdb cannot be tested. Per germline, CDR1 SQVTM and CDR2 ANQGSEA. The CDR3 loop spans 19 amino acids. CDR3 in amino acids: CSVEEPDSFYRGLYNEQFF.

The V gene is TRBV5-1, the J gene TRBJ2-1. Per the germline V gene, CDR1 is SGHRS and CDR2 is YFSETQ. The CDR3 length is 16 residues. CDR3 protein: CASSLIDRASYNEQFF. The full variable domain, in which reference TRBV5-1 and TRBJ2-1 provide the parts outside the CDR3, is KAGVTQTPRYLIKTRGQQVTLSCSPISGHRSVSWYQQTPGQGLQFLFEYFSETQRNKGNFPGRFSGRQFSNSRSEMNVSTLELGDSALYLCASSLIDRASYNEQFFGPGTRLTVL.

This chain links TRBV10-3 with TRBJ1-2. This CDR3 spans 13 amino acids. Germline V gene sequence: CDR1 ENHRY, CDR2 SYGVKD. CDR3 loop: CAISDGVGYGYTF.

The chain employs TRBV4-1 and TRBJ2-3. The CDR3 is 14 amino acids. Germline V gives CDR1 MGHRA, CDR2 YSYEKL. The CDR3: CASSQVTVADTQYF.

This sequence joins TRBV29-1 and TRBJ2-1; TCRdb selects TRBD1, and the lack of DNA leaves this call unchecked. This CDR3 contains 13 residues. Germline assignment: CDR1 SQVTM and CDR2 ANQGSEA. CDR3 sequence: CSVDRTGYNEQFF.

V and J are TRBV15 and TRBJ2-5; TCRdb designates TRBD1, a call that cannot be tested without DNA. Looked up from germline, CDR1 is LNHNV and CDR2 is YYDKDF (reference sequence). This CDR3 contains 16 residues. CDR3 sequence reads: CATSGIPGQGRETQYF.

The chain uses TRBV7-2 and TRBJ2-4; TCRdb proposes TRBD2, but this gene call is untestable without DNA. The germline gives CDR1 SGHTA, CDR2 FQGNSA. The length of the CDR3 is 17 residues. CDR3 in amino acids: CASSSPGLARTKNIQYF. Supplemented by reference TRBV7-2 and TRBJ2-4, the full variable domain reads GAGVSQSPSNKVTEKGKDVELRCDPISGHTALYWYRQSLGQGLEFLIYFQGNSAPDKSGLPSDRFSAERTGGSVSTLTIQRTQQEDSAVYLCASSSPGLARTKNIQYFGAGTRLSVL.